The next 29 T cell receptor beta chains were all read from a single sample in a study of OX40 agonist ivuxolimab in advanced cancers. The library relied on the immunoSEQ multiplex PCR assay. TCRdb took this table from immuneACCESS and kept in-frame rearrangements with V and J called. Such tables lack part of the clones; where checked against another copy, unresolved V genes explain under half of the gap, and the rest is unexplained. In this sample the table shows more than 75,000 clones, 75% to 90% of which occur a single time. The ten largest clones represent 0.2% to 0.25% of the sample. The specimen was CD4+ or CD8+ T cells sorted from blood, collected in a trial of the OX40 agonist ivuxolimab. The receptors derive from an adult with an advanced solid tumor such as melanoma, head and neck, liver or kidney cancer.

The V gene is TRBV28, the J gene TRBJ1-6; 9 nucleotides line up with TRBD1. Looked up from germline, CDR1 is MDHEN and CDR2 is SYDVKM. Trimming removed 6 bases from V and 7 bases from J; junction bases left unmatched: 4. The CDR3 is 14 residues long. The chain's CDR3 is CASSRGQGNSPLHF. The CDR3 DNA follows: TGTGCCAGCAGCCGCGGACAGGGGAATTCACCCCTCCACTTT. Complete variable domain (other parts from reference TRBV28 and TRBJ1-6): DVKVTQSSRYLVKRTGEKVFLECVQDMDHENMFWYRQDPGLGLRLIYFSYDVKMKEKGDIPEGYSVSREKKERFSLILESASTNQTSMYLCASSRGQGNSPLHFGNGTRLTVT.

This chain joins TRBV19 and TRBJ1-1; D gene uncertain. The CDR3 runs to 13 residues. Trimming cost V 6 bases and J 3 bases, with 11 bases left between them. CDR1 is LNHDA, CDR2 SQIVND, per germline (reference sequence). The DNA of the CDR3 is TGTGCCAGTAGGGGCTACCTTGACACTGAAGCTTTCTTT. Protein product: CASRGYLDTEAFF.

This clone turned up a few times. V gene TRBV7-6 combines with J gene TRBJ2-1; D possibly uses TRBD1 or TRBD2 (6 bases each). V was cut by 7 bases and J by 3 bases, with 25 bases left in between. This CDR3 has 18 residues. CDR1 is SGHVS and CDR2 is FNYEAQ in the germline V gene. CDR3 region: CASNVRGVGIAGYNEQFF. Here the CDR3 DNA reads TGTGCCAGCAACGTTAGGGGGGTCGGTATCGCGGGCTACAATGAGCAGTTCTTC.

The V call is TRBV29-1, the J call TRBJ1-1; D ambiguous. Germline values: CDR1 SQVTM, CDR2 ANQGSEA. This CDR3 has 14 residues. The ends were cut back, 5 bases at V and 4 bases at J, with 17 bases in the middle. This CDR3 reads CSVRADTVGTEAFF. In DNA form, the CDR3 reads TGCAGCGTTCGAGCTGACACGGTGGGCACTGAAGCTTTCTTT.

The CDR3 bases are TGTGCCAGCAGCCGTCCAGGAGCGGGGCATTACAATGAGCAGTTCTTC. Translated, it gives CASSRPGAGHYNEQFF. This chain joins TRBV14 and TRBJ2-1, with 7 bases matching TRBD2. J gave up 4 bases and V 4 bases, and 10 bases lay outside the gene matches. CDR1 SGHDN and CDR2 FVKESK come from the germline V gene. The CDR3 runs 16 residues.

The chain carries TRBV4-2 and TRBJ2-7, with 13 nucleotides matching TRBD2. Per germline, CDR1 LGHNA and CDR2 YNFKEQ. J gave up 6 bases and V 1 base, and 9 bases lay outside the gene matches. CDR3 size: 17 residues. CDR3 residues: CASSQGPGLAGVGEQYF. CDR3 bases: TGTGCCAGCAGCCAAGGGCCTGGACTAGCGGGAGTCGGCGAGCAGTACTTC.

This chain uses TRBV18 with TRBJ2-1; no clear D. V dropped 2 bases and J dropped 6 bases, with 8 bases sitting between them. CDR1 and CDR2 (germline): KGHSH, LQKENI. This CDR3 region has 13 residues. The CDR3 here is CASSPIGGNEQFF. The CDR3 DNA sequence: TGTGCCAGCTCACCAATTGGCGGCAATGAGCAGTTCTTC.

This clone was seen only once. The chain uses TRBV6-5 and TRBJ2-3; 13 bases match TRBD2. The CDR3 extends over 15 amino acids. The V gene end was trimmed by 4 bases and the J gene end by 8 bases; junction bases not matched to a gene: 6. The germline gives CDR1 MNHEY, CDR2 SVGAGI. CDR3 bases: TGTGCCAGCAGTTTAACTAGCGGGGGGGCCGGTACGCAGTATTTT. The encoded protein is CASSLTSGGAGTQYF.

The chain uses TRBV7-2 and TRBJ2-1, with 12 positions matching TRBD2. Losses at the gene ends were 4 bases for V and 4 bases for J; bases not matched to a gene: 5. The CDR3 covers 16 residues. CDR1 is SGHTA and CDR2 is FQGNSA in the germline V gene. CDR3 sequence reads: CASSSLGLAGYNEQFF. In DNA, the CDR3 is TGTGCCAGCAGCTCCCTGGGACTAGCGGGTTACAATGAGCAGTTCTTC.

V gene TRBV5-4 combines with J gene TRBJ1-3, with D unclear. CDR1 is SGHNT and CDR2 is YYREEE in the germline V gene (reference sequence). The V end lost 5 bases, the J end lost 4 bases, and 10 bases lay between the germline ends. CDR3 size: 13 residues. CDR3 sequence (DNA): TGTGCCAGCAGGAGCAGAGACGGAAACACCATATATTTT. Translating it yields CASRSRDGNTIYF.

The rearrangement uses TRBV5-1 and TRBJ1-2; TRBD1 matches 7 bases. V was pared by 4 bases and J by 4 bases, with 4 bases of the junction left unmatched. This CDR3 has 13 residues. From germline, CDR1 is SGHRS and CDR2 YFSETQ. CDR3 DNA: TGCGCCAGCAGCGGCGACAGGGCCTATGGCTACACCTTC. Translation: CASSGDRAYGYTF.

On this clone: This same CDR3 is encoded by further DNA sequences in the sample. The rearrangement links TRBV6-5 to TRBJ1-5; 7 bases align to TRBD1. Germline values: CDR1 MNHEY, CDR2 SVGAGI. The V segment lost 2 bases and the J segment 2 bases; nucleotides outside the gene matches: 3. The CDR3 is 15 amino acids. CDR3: CASSYGQGGNQPQHF. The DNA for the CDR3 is TGTGCCAGCAGTTACGGGCAGGGGGGCAATCAGCCCCAGCATTTT.

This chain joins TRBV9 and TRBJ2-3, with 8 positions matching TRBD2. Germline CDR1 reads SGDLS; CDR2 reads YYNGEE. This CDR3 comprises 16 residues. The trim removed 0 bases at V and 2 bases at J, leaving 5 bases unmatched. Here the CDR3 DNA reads TGTGCCAGCAGCGTAGCTGATAGCGGGGTCACAGATACGCAGTATTTT. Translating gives CASSVADSGVTDTQYF.

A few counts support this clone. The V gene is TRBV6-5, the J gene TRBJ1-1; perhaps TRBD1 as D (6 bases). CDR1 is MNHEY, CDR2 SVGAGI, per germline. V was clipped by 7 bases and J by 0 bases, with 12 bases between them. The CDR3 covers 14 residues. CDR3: CASTKQGMNTEAFF. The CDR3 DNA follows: TGTGCCAGCACCAAACAGGGTATGAACACTGAAGCTTTCTTT.

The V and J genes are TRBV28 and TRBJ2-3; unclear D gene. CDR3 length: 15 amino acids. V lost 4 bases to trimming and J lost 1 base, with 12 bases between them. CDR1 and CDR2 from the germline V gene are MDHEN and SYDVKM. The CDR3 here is CASSSKGDGTDTQYF. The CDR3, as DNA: TGTGCCAGCAGTTCAAAGGGTGATGGCACAGATACGCAGTATTTT.

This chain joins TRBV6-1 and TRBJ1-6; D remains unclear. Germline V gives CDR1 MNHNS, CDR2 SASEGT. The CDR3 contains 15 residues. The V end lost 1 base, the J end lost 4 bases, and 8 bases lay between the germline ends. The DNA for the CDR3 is TGTGCCAGCAGTGAAGACGATCAGTATAATTCACCCCTCCACTTT. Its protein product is CASSEDDQYNSPLHF.

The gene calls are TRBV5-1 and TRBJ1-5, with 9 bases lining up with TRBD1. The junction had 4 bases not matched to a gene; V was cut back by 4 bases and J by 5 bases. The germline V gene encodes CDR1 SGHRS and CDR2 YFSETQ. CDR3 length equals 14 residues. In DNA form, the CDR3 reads TGCGCCAGCAGCCCACAGGGGGCGGATCAGCCCCAGCATTTT. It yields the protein CASSPQGADQPQHF.

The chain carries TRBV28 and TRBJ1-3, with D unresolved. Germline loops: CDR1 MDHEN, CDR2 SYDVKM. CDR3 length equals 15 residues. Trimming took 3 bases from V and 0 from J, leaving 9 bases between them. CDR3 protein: CASSFLGSSGNTIYF. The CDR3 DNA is TGTGCCAGCAGTTTCCTGGGGTCCTCTGGAAACACCATATATTTT. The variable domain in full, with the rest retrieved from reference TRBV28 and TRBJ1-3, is DVKVTQSSRYLVKRTGEKVFLECVQDMDHENMFWYRQDPGLGLRLIYFSYDVKMKEKGDIPEGYSVSREKKERFSLILESASTNQTSMYLCASSFLGSSGNTIYFGEGSWLTVV.

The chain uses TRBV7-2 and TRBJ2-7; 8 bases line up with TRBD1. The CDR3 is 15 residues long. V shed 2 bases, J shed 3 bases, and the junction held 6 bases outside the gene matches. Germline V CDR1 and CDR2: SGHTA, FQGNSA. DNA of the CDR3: TGTGCCAGCAGCTTATTTCAGGGGGCGCGCTACGAGCAGTACTTC. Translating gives CASSLFQGARYEQYF.

The CDR3 protein is CASSTPTAGGEKLFF. The CDR3 region has the DNA TGTGCCAGCAGCACGCCCACAGCCGGCGGGGAAAAACTGTTTTTT. This chain uses TRBV28 with TRBJ1-4, with no clear D. V lost 6 bases, J lost 8 bases, and 19 bases lay in between. This CDR3 has 15 residues. CDR1 is MDHEN and CDR2 is SYDVKM in the germline V gene.

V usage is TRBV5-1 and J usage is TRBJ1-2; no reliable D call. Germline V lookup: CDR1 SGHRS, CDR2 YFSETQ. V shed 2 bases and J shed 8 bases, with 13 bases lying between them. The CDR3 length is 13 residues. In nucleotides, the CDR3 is TGCGCCAGCAGCTTTACCGGGGAGAAGGGCTACACCTTC. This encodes CASSFTGEKGYTF.

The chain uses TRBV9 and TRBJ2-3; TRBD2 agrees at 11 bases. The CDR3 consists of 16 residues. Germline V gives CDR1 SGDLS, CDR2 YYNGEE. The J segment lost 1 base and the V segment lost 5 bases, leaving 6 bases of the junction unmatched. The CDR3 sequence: CASSFIAGGGTDTQYF. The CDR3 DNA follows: TGTGCCAGCAGTTTTATAGCGGGAGGGGGCACAGATACGCAGTATTTT.

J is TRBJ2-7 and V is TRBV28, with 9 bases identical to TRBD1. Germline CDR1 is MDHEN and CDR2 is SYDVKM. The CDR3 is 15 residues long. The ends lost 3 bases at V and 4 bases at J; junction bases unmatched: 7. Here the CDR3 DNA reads TGTGCCAGCAGTTTTTTCGGGACAGGGAAATACGAGCAGTACTTC. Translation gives CASSFFGTGKYEQYF.

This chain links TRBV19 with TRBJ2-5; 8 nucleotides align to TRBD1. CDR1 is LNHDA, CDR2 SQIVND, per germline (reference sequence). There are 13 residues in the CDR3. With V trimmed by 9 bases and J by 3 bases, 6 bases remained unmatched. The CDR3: CASTGTGKETQYF. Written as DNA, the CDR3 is TGTGCCAGCACCGGGACAGGAAAAGAGACCCAGTACTTC.

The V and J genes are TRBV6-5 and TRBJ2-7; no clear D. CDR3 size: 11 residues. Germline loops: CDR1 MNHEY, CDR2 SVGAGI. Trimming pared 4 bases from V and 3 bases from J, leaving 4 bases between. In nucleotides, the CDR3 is TGTGCCAGCAGTTCCCTCTACGAGCAGTACTTC. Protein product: CASSSLYEQYF.

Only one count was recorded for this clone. In DNA, the CDR3 is TGTGCCAGCAGCTCCGGGACAGGGGGCGGTCTCCAAGAGACCCAGTACTTC. This sequence encodes CASSSGTGGGLQETQYF. J is TRBJ2-5 and V is TRBV9; TRBD1 aligns across 12 bases. The germline CDR1 and CDR2 sequences are SGDLS and YYNGEE. The CDR3 spans 17 residues. J was trimmed by 1 base and V by 4 bases; bases with no gene match: 8.

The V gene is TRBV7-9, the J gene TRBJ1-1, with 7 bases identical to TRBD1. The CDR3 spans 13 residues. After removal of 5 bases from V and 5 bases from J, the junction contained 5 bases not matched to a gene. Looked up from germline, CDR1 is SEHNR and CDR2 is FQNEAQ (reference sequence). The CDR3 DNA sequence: TGTGCCAGCAGCCCTACAGGGGTAACTGAAGCTTTCTTT. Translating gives CASSPTGVTEAFF.

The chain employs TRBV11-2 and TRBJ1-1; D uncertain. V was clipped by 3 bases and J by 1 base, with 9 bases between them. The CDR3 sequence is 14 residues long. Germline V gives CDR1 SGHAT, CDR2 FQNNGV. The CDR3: CASSFGPSNTEAFF. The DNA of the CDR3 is TGTGCCAGCAGCTTCGGACCCTCGAACACTGAAGCTTTCTTT.

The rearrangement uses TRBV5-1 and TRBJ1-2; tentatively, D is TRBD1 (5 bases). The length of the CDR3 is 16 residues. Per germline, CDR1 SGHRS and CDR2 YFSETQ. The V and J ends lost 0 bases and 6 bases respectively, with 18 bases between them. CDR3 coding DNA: TGCGCCAGCAGCTTGGCCGTGGGGACGCTCTACGATGGCTACACCTTC. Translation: CASSLAVGTLYDGYTF.